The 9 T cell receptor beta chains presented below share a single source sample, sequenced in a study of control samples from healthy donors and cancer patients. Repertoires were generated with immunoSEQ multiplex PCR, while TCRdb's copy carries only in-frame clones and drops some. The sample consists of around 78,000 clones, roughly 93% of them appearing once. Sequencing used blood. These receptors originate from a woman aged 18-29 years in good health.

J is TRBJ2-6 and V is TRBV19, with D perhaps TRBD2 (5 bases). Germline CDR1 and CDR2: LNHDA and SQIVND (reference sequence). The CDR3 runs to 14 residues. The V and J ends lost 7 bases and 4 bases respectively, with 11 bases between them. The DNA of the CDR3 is TGTGCCAGTACCTCCCCGGGGGGGGCCAACGTCCTGACTTTC. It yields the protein CASTSPGGANVLTF.

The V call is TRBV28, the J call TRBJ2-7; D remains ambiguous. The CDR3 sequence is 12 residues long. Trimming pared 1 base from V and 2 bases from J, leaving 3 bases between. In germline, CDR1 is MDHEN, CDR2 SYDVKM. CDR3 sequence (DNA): TGTGCCAGCAGTTTATATGCCTACGAGCAGTACTTC. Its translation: CASSLYAYEQYF. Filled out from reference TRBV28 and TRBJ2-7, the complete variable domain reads DVKVTQSSRYLVKRTGEKVFLECVQDMDHENMFWYRQDPGLGLRLIYFSYDVKMKEKGDIPEGYSVSREKKERFSLILESASTNQTSMYLCASSLYAYEQYFGPGTRLTVT.

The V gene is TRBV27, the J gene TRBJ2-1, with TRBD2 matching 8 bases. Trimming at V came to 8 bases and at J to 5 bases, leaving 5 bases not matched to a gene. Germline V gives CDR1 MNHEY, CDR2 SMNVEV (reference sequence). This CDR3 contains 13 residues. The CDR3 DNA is TGTGCCAGCTTAACTAGCGGACACAATGAGCAGTTCTTC. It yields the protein CASLTSGHNEQFF.

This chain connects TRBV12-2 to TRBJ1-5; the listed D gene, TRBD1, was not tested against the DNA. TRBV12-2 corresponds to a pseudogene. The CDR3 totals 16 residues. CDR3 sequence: CASRSSGGASLQPQHF. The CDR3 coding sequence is TGTGCAAGTCGTTCGTCAGGGGGCGCGTCCCTTCAGCCCCAGCATTTT.

The CDR3: CASSFQWDNEKLFF. The CDR3 DNA reads TGTGCCAGCAGTTTTCAGTGGGACAATGAAAAACTGTTTTTT. The V gene is TRBV28, the J gene TRBJ1-4; TRBD1 is a possible D gene (5 bases). The germline gives CDR1 MDHEN, CDR2 SYDVKM. This CDR3 region has 14 residues. The V end was cut by 3 bases, the J end by 5 bases, with 10 bases between.

The CDR3 sequence: CASSQDGETAGELFF. The CDR3 DNA reads as TGTGCCAGCAGCCAAGATGGGGAGACTGCCGGGGAGCTGTTTTTT. The chain has TRBV3-1 (or the pseudogene TRBV3-2) and TRBJ2-2; D may be TRBD2 (5 bases). Germline V gene lookup returns CDR1 LGHDT and CDR2 YNNKEL (reference sequence). This CDR3 spans 15 amino acids. The V gene lost 0 bases and the J gene lost 6 bases, with 11 bases spanning the gap.

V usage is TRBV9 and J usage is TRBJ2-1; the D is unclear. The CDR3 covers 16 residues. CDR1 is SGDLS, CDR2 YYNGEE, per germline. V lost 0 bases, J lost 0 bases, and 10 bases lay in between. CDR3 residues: CASSVAQADSYNEQFF. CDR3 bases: TGTGCCAGCAGCGTAGCTCAGGCCGACTCCTACAATGAGCAGTTCTTC.

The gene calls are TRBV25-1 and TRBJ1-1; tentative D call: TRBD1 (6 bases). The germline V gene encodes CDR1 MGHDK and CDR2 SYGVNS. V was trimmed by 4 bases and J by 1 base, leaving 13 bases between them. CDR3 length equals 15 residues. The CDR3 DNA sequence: TGTGCCAGCAGTGCAAACAAGGGGGGGAACACTGAAGCTTTCTTT. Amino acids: CASSANKGGNTEAFF. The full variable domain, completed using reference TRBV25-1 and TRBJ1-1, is EADIYQTPRYLVIGTGKKITLECSQTMGHDKMYWYQQDPGMELHLIHYSYGVNSTEKGDLSSESTVSRIRTEHFPLTLESARPSHTSQYLCASSANKGGNTEAFFGQGTRLTVV.

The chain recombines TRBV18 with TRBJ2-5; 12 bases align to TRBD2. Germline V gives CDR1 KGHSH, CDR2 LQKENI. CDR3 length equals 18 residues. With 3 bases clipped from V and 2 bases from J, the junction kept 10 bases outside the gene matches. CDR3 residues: CASSPYPASGRGQETQYF. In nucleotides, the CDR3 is TGTGCCAGCTCACCCTACCCAGCTAGCGGGAGGGGTCAAGAGACCCAGTACTTC.